This T cell receptor beta chain came from a study of technical replicates of blood from a handful of donors. This table comes from immunoSEQ multiplex PCR, and its TCRdb copy is limited to in-frame clones, with some not included. The sample shows roughly 79,000 clones, around 92% of them seen only once. Specimen: T cells isolated from PBMCs. This receptor was identified in a human donor in good health.

Here the CDR3 DNA reads TGTGCCAGCAGCCCCGGGGTACTCTACGAGCAGTACTTC. It encodes CASSPGVLYEQYF. The chain recombines TRBV6-5 with TRBJ2-7, with D possibly being TRBD2 (5 bases). CDR3 size: 13 residues. Per germline, CDR1 MNHEY and CDR2 SVGAGI. V was shortened by 6 bases and J by 3 bases, with 12 bases between the two germline ends.